This T cell receptor (beta chain) was documented in a study of cytomegalovirus exposure and HLA in healthy donors. Study-wide points: Association of a missense DCLRE1C variant with TCR beta V- and J-gene trimming was reported in a later analysis. It was confirmed in vitro that a few of the CMV-associated chains were specific for CMV antigens. The authors enumerated over 150 TCR beta chains as linked to cytomegalovirus.

Regarding this clone: Its cognate antigen is unknown.

PCR used 60 Vbeta primers and 13 Jbeta primers. Assay: immunoSEQ multiplex PCR; the TCRdb copy retains only in-frame clones and omits some. The sample holds 150,000 to 200,000 clones. This CDR3 is built from 16 residues. V was pared by 5 bases and J by 2 bases, with 19 bases between. Germline V gives CDR1 SGHVS, CDR2 FNYEAQ. This receptor was obtained from a woman aged 55-70 years in good health and CMV-seronegative. V usage is TRBV7-6 and J usage is TRBJ2-7; D may be TRBD1 (6 bases). The sample consisted of PBMCs. DNA of the CDR3: TGTGCCAGCAGCCCCGGGCCTAAGGACAGAACCTACGAGCAGTACTTC. Its translation is CASSPGPKDRTYEQYF.